A single sample is the source of the 26 T cell receptor beta chains below, sequenced in a study of response to subunit inactivated influenza vaccine. Via MiXCR, TCRdb re-called the RT-PCR reads, giving one row per CDR3 protein. The top ten hold roughly 10% of the sample, which has 300,000 to 350,000 distinct CDR3 sequences, 21% seen once. The sequencing here drew on PBMCs from blood, taken approximately 20 months after vaccination. The receptors shown here come from a man aged 45 to 70 who received an inactivated influenza vaccine.

This clonotype was picked up a small number of times. The J gene is TRBJ2-1, the V gene TRBV25-1; 10 bases align to TRBD1. Trimming removed 2 bases from V and 12 bases from J; junction bases left unmatched: 7. There are 14 residues in the CDR3. Germline assignment: CDR1 MGHDK and CDR2 SYGVNS. The CDR3 protein is CASSEGTGVLGQFF. The CDR3 coding sequence is TGTGCCAGCAGTGAAGGGACAGGGGTGTTAGGGCAGTTCTTC.

The CDR3 nucleotides read TGCAGTGCTTCTCCATTGGCGGGAGGATTGGTGCAGTACTTC. This translates into CSASPLAGGLVQYF. This sequence joins TRBV20-1 and TRBJ2-7; 8 bases are a match to TRBD2. The CDR3 contains 14 residues. Germline V gives CDR1 DFQATT, CDR2 SNEGSKA (reference sequence). The J segment lost 9 bases and the V segment lost 5 bases, leaving 15 bases of the junction unmatched.

The rearrangement joins TRBV10-3 to TRBJ2-1; no clear D. Between the trimmed V and J ends, which lost 3 bases and 1 base, there was a span of 10 bases. CDR1 and CDR2 (germline): ENHRY, SYGVKD. The CDR3 consists of 15 residues. This CDR3 is CAISDKGGSYNEQFF. In nucleotides, the CDR3 is TGTGCCATCAGTGATAAAGGCGGATCCTACAATGAGCAGTTCTTC.

Only a few counts were recorded for this clonotype. The V gene is TRBV20-1, the J gene TRBJ1-2, with D unclear. CDR1 and CDR2 from the germline V gene are DFQATT and SNEGSKA (reference sequence). The CDR3 has 13 amino acids. Deletions cut 6 bases from V and 5 bases from J, with 16 bases between. As DNA, the CDR3 is TGCAGTGCCCCCACCCCTCTTGGTTATGGCTACACCTTC. Encoded protein: CSAPTPLGYGYTF.

This clonotype turned up a few times. The conserved final phenylalanine or tryptophan is absent from the CDR3, which likely points to a read error. Because the CDR3's place on the DNA is in doubt, the DNA is left out and the CDR3 is given as listed by TCRdb. The chain combines TRBV2 with TRBJ1-1; the D call of TRBD1 is as the table states it, not checked on the DNA. Germline values: CDR1 SNHLY, CDR2 FYNNEI. 13 amino acids form the CDR3, both terminal residues included. This chain's CDR3 is CASGPGDRASTTY.

The DNA of the CDR3 is TGTGCCAGCAGGGACGGATGGGTTCGCACTGAAGCTTTCTTT. It translates to CASRDGWVRTEAFF. This chain connects TRBV12-3 or TRBV12-4 to TRBJ1-1; no clear D gene. V lost 6 bases and J 4 bases, leaving 15 bases between the germline ends. The CDR3 is 14 amino acids.

This clonotype was counted a few times. V is TRBV11-2 and J is TRBJ1-2; no reliable D call. This CDR3 is built from 12 residues. The V gene's germline CDR1 is SGHAT and CDR2 FQNNGV. The V end was cut by 11 bases, the J end by 8 bases, with 18 bases between. CDR3 protein: CASSGPGLGYTF. The CDR3 DNA sequence: TGTGCCTCTAGCGGACCCGGGCTCGGCTACACCTTC. Drawing the rest from reference TRBV11-2 and TRBJ1-2, the complete variable domain is EAGVAQSPRYKIIEKRQSVAFWCNPISGHATLYWYQQILGQGPKLLIQFQNNGVVDDSQLPKDRFSAERLKGVDSTLKIQPAKLEDSAVYLCASSGPGLGYTFGSGTRLTVV.

The V call is TRBV9, the J call TRBJ2-5; D unresolved. Germline loops: CDR1 SGDLS, CDR2 YYNGEE. CDR3 size: 14 residues. V lost 4 bases, J lost 5 bases, and 15 bases lay in between. The CDR3 DNA reads as TGTGCCAGCAGCCCCCCGACACCTCAGGAGACCCAGTACTTC. It translates to CASSPPTPQETQYF.

This chain uses TRBV20-1 with TRBJ2-3, with 8 positions matching TRBD2. The J segment lost 3 bases and the V segment lost 0 bases, leaving 8 bases of the junction unmatched. The V gene's germline CDR1 is DFQATT and CDR2 SNEGSKA (reference sequence). This CDR3 is built from 16 residues. CDR3 sequence reads: CSARERLLAGTDTQYF. CDR3 DNA: TGCAGTGCTAGAGAAAGGCTCCTAGCGGGTACAGATACGCAGTATTTT.

The chain carries TRBV5-1 and TRBJ1-1; perhaps TRBD1 as D (5 bases). V gave up 4 bases and J gave up 5 bases, with 15 bases separating them. CDR1 and CDR2 from the germline V gene are SGHRS and YFSETQ. The CDR3 totals 14 residues. The CDR3 DNA follows: TGCGCCAGCAGCCTCCGAGGAGGGGTAACTGAAGCTTTCTTT. This gives the protein CASSLRGGVTEAFF. The full variable domain, rest sourced from reference TRBV5-1 and TRBJ1-1, is KAGVTQTPRYLIKTRGQQVTLSCSPISGHRSVSWYQQTPGQGLQFLFEYFSETQRNKGNFPGRFSGRQFSNSRSEMNVSTLELGDSALYLCASSLRGGVTEAFFGQGTRLTVV.

The chain has TRBV2 and TRBJ1-3, with unresolved D. In germline, CDR1 is SNHLY, CDR2 FYNNEI. Trimming took 8 bases from V and 6 from J, leaving 5 bases between them. CDR3 length: 10 residues. Here the CDR3 reads CASGQNTIYF. The CDR3 region has the DNA TGTGCCAGCGGTCAAAACACCATATATTTT.

This clonotype was seen at least ten times. The chain has TRBV20-1 and TRBJ1-5; D may be TRBD1 (5 bases). The germline V and J ends were trimmed by 0 bases and 6 bases, with 9 bases remaining between them. The CDR3 spans 13 residues. Germline CDR1 and CDR2: DFQATT and SNEGSKA (reference sequence). The chain's CDR3 is CSARERGGQPQHF. CDR3 sequence (DNA): TGCAGTGCTAGAGAGCGGGGGGGTCAGCCCCAGCATTTT.

J is TRBJ1-2 and V is TRBV4-2, with D maybe TRBD1 (5 bases). Germline CDR1 is LGHNA and CDR2 is YNFKEQ. The CDR3 contains 14 residues. V was trimmed by 3 bases and J by 0 bases, leaving 8 bases between them. CDR3 coding DNA: TGTGCCAGCAGCCAGGGACGATCTAACTATGGCTACACCTTC. This encodes CASSQGRSNYGYTF.

This clonotype was counted only a few times. This rearrangement joins TRBV6-2 or TRBV6-3 to TRBJ2-7; D remains ambiguous. Germline values: CDR1 MNHEY, CDR2 SVGEGT. Trimming pared 2 bases from V and 4 bases from J, leaving 12 bases between. The CDR3 has 14 amino acids. CDR3 region: CASSYNAERYEQYF. CDR3 bases: TGTGCCAGCAGTTACAATGCAGAACGTTACGAGCAGTACTTC.

This clonotype occurred a few times. The chain is built from TRBV3-1 and TRBJ1-5; no clear D gene. The CDR3 totals 15 residues. The germline gives CDR1 LGHDT, CDR2 YNNKEL (reference sequence). With 3 bases removed from V and 0 bases from J, the gap between germline ends came to 9 bases. CDR3 nucleotides: TGTGCCAGCAGCCAGTCGCCCAATAGCAATCAGCCCCAGCATTTT. Residues: CASSQSPNSNQPQHF.

This clonotype was detected a few times. The CDR3 region is CASRSPASYEQYF. CDR3 coding DNA: TGTGCCAGCAGGTCCCCGGCCTCCTACGAGCAGTACTTC. The chain uses TRBV7-2 and TRBJ2-7; D not resolved. The CDR3 spans 13 residues. From germline, CDR1 is SGHTA and CDR2 FQGNSA. Deletions cut 6 bases from V and 0 bases from J, with 9 bases between.

The chain combines TRBV7-2 with TRBJ2-1; a weak D match, TRBD2 (7 bases). V lost 0 bases and J lost 6, with 12 bases in between. There are 15 residues in the CDR3. Germline CDR1 SGHTA, CDR2 FQGNSA. Written as DNA, the CDR3 is TGTGCCAGCAGCTTAGCGGGGGGGCAACTCAATGAGCAGTTCTTC. Protein product: CASSLAGGQLNEQFF.

J is TRBJ1-6 and V is TRBV7-9; possible D gene TRBD1, 5 bases. CDR1 is SEHNR, CDR2 FQNEAQ, per germline (reference sequence). This CDR3 has 14 amino acids. The germline V and J ends were trimmed by 6 bases and 9 bases, with 15 bases remaining between them. CDR3 in amino acids: CASSFTGPGSPLHF. The CDR3 bases are TGTGCCAGCAGTTTTACGGGGCCTGGTTCACCCCTCCACTTT. Variable domain in full (rest from reference TRBV7-9 and TRBJ1-6): DTGVSQNPRHKITKRGQNVTFRCDPISEHNRLYWYRQTLGQGPEFLTYFQNEAQLEKSRLLSDRFSAERPKGSFSTLEIQRTEQGDSAMYLCASSFTGPGSPLHFGNGTRLTVT.

The J gene is TRBJ2-6, the V gene TRBV14, with TRBD2 as a possible D gene (5 bases). V shed 2 bases and J shed 4 bases, with 15 bases lying between them. Germline V CDR1 and CDR2: SGHDN, FVKESK. There are 17 residues in the CDR3. The CDR3 region is CASSQIVGGAGANVLTF. The CDR3 bases are TGTGCCAGCAGCCAAATAGTAGGAGGCGCAGGGGCCAACGTCCTGACTTTC.

This clonotype was seen a handful of times. V is TRBV10-1 and J is TRBJ1-2; D is possibly TRBD1 (5 bases). Trimming took off 2 bases at V and 7 bases at J, with 17 bases between the two ends. The CDR3 extends over 15 amino acids. Looked up from germline, CDR1 is WNHNN and CDR2 is SYGVQD (reference sequence). CDR3 sequence (DNA): TGCGCCAGCAGTGAGGGGGGTAGAGGGGACTTTGGCTACACCTTC. It is translated as CASSEGGRGDFGYTF.

This clonotype was recorded a few times. The chain combines TRBV12-3 or TRBV12-4 with TRBJ2-7; 8 nucleotides align to TRBD2. The CDR3 loop spans 14 amino acids. Germline trimming cut 3 bases from V and 6 bases from J; bases unmatched to any gene: 7. The DNA for the CDR3 is TGTGCCAGCAGTTTCTACCGGGAGGGGAGCGAGCAGTACTTC. Translated: CASSFYREGSEQYF.

V is TRBV12-3 or TRBV12-4 and J is TRBJ2-2; D is ambiguous. V was shortened by 5 bases and J by 5 bases, with 9 bases between the two germline ends. The CDR3 is made up of 13 amino acids. The CDR3 region is CASSPPRTGELFF. In DNA, the CDR3 is TGTGCCAGCAGTCCACCTAGAACCGGGGAGCTGTTTTTT.

The chain links TRBV29-1 to TRBJ2-1, with D hard to call. The length of the CDR3 is 11 residues. Per the germline V gene, CDR1 is SQVTM and CDR2 is ANQGSEA. Trimming shortened V by 4 bases and J by 3 bases, and 4 bases separated the two germline ends. The CDR3 reads CSVGNYNEQFF. CDR3 nucleotides: TGCAGCGTTGGGAACTACAATGAGCAGTTCTTC.

This clonotype appeared many times. The chain carries TRBV20-1 and TRBJ1-1; perhaps TRBD1 as D (5 bases). The CDR3 totals 13 residues. From germline, CDR1 is DFQATT and CDR2 SNEGSKA (reference sequence). V was pared by 6 bases and J by 1 base, with 12 bases between. The chain's CDR3 is CSATRESNTEAFF. The CDR3 DNA follows: TGCAGTGCCACCAGGGAGTCGAACACTGAAGCTTTCTTT.

The J gene is TRBJ1-1, the V gene TRBV20-1, with 7 bases fitting TRBD1. This CDR3 has 16 residues. Germline CDR1 and CDR2: DFQATT and SNEGSKA (reference sequence). V trimming: 2 bases; J trimming: 1 base; junction bases outside the gene matches: 10. CDR3 protein: CSARIYTGAANTEAFF. Written as DNA, the CDR3 is TGCAGTGCTAGAATCTACACAGGGGCGGCGAACACTGAAGCTTTCTTT.

V is TRBV6-5 and J is TRBJ1-1, with 7 bases matching TRBD1. CDR1 is MNHEY, CDR2 SVGAGI, per germline. The CDR3 consists of 14 residues. The V and J ends lost 3 bases and 4 bases, in that order; junction bases with no gene match: 5. The CDR3 sequence: CASSYLQGITEAFF. CDR3 coding DNA: TGTGCCAGCAGTTATTTACAGGGGATCACTGAAGCTTTCTTT.